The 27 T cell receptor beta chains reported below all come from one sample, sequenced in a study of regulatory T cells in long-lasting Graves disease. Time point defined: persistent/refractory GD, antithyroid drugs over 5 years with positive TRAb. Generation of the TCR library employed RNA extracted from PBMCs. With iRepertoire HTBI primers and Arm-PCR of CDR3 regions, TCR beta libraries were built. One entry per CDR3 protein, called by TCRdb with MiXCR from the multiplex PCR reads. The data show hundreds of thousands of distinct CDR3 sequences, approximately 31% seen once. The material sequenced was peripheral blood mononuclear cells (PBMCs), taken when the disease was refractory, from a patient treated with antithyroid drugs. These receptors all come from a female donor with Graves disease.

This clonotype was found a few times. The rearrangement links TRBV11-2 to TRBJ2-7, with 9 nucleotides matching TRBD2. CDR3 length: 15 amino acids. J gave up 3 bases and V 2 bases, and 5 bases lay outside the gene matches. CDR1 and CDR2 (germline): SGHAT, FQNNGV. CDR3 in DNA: TGTGCCAGCAGCTTATCAGTTAGCGGGAGCTACGAGCAGTACTTC. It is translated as CASSLSVSGSYEQYF.

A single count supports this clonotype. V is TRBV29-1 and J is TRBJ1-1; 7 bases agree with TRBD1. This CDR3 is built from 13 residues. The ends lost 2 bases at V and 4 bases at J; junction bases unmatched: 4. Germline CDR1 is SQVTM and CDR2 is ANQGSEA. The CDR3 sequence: CSVERDSVTEAFF. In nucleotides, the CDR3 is TGCAGCGTTGAACGGGACAGTGTCACTGAAGCTTTCTTT.

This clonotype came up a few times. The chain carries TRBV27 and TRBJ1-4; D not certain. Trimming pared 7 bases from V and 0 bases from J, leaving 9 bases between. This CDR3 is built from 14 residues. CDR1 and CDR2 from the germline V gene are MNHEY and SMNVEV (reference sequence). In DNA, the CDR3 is TGTGCCAGCACCGGGCTTACAACTAATGAAAAACTGTTTTTT. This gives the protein CASTGLTTNEKLFF.

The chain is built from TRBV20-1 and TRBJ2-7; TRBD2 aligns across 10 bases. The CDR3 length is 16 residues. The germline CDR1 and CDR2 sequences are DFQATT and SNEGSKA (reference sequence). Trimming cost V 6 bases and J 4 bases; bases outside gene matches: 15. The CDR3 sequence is CSAKGFLAGEQYEQYF. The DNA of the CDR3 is TGCAGTGCAAAGGGTTTCCTAGCGGGAGAACAATACGAGCAGTACTTC.

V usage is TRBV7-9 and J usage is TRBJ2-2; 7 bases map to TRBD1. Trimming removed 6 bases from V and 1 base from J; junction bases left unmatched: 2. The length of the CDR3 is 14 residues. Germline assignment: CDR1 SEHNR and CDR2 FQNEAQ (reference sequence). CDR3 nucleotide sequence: TGTGCCAGCAGTACAGGGGAGAACACCGGGGAGCTGTTTTTT. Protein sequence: CASSTGENTGELFF. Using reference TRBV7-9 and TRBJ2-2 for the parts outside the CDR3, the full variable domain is DTGVSQNPRHKITKRGQNVTFRCDPISEHNRLYWYRQTLGQGPEFLTYFQNEAQLEKSRLLSDRFSAERPKGSFSTLEIQRTEQGDSAMYLCASSTGENTGELFFGEGSRLTVL.

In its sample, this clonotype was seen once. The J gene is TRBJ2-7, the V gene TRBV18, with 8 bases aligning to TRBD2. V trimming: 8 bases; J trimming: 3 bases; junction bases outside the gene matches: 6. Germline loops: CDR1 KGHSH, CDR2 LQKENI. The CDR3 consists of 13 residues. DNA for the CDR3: TGTGCCAGCCCAGGAGCGGGAGTCTACGAGCAGTACTTC. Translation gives CASPGAGVYEQYF. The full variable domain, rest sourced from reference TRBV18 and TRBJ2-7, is NAGVMQNPRHLVRRRGQEARLRCSPMKGHSHVYWYRQLPEEGLKFMVYLQKENIIDESGMPKERFSAEFPKEGPSILRIQQVVRGDSAAYFCASPGAGVYEQYFGPGTRLTVT.

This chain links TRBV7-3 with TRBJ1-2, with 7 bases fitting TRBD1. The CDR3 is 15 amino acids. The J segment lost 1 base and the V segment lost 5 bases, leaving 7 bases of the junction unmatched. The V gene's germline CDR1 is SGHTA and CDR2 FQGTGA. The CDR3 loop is CASSPGGNINYGYTF. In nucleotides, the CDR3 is TGTGCCAGCAGCCCAGGGGGTAACATTAACTATGGCTACACCTTC.

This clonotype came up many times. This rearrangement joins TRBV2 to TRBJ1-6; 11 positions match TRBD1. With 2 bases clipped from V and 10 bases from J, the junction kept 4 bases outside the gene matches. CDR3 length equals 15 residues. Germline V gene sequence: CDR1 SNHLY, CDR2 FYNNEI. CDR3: CASSEWGQGGSPLHF. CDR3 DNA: TGTGCCAGCAGTGAATGGGGACAGGGGGGATCACCCCTCCACTTT.

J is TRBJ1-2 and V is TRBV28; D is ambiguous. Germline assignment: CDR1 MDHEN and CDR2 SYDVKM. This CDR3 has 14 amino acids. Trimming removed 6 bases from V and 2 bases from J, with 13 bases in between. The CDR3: CASRPYSSNYGYTF. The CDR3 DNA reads TGTGCCAGCAGGCCTTACAGCTCAAACTATGGCTACACCTTC.

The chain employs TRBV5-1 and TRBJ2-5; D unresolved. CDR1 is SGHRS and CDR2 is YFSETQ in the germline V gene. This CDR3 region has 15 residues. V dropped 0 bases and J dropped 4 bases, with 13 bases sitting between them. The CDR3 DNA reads TGCGCCAGCAGCTTGGGTCCCGGTTCGGGAGAGACCCAGTACTTC. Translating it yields CASSLGPGSGETQYF.

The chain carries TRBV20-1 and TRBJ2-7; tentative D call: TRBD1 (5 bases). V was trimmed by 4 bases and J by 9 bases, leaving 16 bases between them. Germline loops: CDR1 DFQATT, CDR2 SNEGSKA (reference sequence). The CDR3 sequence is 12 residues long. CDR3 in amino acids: CSATRALDGQYF. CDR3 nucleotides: TGCAGTGCTACCAGGGCCCTCGACGGGCAGTACTTC.

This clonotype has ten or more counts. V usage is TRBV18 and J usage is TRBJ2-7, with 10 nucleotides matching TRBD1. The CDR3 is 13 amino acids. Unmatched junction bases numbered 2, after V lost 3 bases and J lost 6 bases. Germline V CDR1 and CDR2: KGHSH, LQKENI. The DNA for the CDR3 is TGTGCCAGCTCACCGAGGGACAGGGGCGAGCAGTACTTC. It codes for CASSPRDRGEQYF.

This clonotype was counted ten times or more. CDR3 region: CSARRQGETEAFF. Here the CDR3 DNA reads TGCAGTGCTAGGAGACAGGGAGAAACTGAAGCTTTCTTT. The rearrangement uses TRBV20-1 and TRBJ1-1; TRBD1 matches 7 bases. This CDR3 has 13 residues. V dropped 3 bases and J dropped 5; count of bases not matched to a gene: 6. The germline V gene has CDR1 DFQATT and CDR2 SNEGSKA (reference sequence).

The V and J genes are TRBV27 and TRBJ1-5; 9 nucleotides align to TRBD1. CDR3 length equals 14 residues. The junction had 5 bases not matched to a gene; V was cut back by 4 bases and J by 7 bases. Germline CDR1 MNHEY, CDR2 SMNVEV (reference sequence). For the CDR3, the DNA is TGTGCCAGCAGTTCGGACAGGGGAAGACAGCCCCAGCATTTT. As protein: CASSSDRGRQPQHF.

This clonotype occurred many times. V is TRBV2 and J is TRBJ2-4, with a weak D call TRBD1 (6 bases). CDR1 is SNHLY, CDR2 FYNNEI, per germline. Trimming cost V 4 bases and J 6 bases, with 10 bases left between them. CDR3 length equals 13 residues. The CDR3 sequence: CASSANRVNIQYF. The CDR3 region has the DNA TGTGCCAGCAGTGCTAACAGGGTAAACATTCAGTACTTC.

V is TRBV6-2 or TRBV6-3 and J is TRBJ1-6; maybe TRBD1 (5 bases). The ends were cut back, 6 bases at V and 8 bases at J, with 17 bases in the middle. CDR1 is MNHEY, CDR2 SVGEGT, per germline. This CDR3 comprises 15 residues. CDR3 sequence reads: CASRPPGRADSPLHF. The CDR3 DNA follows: TGTGCCAGCAGGCCTCCTGGCAGGGCGGATTCACCCCTCCACTTT.

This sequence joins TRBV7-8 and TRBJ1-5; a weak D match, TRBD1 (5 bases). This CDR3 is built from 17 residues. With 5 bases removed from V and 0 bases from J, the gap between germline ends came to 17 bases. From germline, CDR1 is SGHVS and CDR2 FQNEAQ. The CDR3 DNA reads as TGTGCCAGCAGCCCGCCGGTAGACAGATATAGCAATCAGCCCCAGCATTTT. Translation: CASSPPVDRYSNQPQHF.

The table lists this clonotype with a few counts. As DNA, the CDR3 is TGCAGCGTTGAAAAAAGCAACACTGAAGCTTTCTTT. Amino acid sequence: CSVEKSNTEAFF. The J gene is TRBJ1-1, the V gene TRBV29-1; D is undetermined. The CDR3 is 12 amino acids. Per the germline V gene, CDR1 is SQVTM and CDR2 is ANQGSEA. V shed 2 bases and J shed 2 bases, with 6 bases lying between them.

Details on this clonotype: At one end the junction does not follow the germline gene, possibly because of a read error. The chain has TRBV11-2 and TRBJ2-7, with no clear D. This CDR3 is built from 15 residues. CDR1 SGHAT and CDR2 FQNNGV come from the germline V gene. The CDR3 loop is CASSQEPSIPGEQYF. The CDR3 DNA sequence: TGCGCCAGCAGCCAAGAACCCAGTATACCGGGCGAGCAGTACTTC.

Here the CDR3 reads CASSAPDTADYEQYF. In DNA form, the CDR3 reads TGCGCCAGCAGCGCCCCGGACACAGCCGACTACGAGCAGTACTTC. V usage is TRBV5-1 and J usage is TRBJ2-7; a weak D match, TRBD1 (5 bases). Trimming stripped 4 bases from V and 3 bases from J, with 17 bases between. CDR1 is SGHRS, CDR2 YFSETQ, per germline. The CDR3 consists of 15 residues.

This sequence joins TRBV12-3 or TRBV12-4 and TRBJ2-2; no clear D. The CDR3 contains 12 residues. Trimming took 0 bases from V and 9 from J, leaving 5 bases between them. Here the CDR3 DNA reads TGTGCCAGCAGTTTAGCGGCTAGGGAGCTGTTTTTT. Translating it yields CASSLAARELFF.

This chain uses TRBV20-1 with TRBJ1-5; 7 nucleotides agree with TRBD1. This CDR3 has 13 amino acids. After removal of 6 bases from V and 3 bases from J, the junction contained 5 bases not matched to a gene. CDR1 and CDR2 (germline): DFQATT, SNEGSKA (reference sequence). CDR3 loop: CSAGDSLNQPQHF. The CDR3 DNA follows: TGCAGTGCGGGGGACAGCCTCAATCAGCCCCAGCATTTT.

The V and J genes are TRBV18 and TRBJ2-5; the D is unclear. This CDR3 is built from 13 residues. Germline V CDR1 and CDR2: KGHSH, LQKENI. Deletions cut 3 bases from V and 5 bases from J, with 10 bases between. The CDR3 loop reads CASSPQRAETQYF. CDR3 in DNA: TGTGCCAGCTCACCGCAACGGGCGGAGACCCAGTACTTC.

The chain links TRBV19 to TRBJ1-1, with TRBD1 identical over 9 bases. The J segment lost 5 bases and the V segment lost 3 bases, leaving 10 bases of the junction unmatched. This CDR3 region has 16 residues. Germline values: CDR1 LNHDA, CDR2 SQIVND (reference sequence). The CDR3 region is CASSILTGGRDTEAFF. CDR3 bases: TGTGCCAGTAGTATCCTCACAGGGGGCAGGGATACTGAAGCTTTCTTT.

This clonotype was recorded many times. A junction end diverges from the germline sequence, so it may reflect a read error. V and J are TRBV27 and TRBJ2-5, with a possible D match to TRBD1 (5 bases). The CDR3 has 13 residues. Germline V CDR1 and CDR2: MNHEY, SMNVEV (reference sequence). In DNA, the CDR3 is TGTGCCAGCAGTTCGGACATACAAGAGATCCAGTACTTC. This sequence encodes CASSSDIQEIQYF.

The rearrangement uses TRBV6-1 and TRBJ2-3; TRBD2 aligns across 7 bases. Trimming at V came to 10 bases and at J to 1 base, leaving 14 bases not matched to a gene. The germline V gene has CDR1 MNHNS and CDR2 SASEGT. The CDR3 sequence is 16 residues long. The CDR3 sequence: CAIKGSSGGRTDTQYF. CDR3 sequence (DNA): TGTGCCATCAAGGGATCTAGCGGAGGGCGCACAGATACGCAGTATTTT.

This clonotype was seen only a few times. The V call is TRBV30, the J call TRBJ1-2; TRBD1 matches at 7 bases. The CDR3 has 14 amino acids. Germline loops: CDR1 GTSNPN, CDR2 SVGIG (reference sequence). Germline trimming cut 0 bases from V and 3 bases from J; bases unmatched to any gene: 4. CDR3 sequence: CAWSVKGADYGYTF. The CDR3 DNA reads TGTGCCTGGAGTGTAAAGGGGGCTGACTATGGCTACACCTTC.